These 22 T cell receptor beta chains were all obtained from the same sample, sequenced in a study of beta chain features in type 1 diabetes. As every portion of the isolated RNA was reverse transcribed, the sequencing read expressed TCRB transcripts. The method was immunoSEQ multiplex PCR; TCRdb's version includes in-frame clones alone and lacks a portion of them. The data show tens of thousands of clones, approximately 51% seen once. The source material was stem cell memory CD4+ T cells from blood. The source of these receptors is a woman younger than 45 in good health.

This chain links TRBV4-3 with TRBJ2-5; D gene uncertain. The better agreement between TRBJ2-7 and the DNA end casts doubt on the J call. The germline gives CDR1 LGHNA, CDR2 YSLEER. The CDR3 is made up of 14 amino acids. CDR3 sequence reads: CASSQEVRAYEQYF. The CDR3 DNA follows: TGCGCCAGCAGCCAAGAAGTCCGTGCCTACGAGCAGTACTTC.

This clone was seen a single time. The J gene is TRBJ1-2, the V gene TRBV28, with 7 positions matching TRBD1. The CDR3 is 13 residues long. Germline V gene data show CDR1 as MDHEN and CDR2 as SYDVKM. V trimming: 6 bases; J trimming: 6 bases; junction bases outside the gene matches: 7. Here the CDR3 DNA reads TGTGCCAGCAGGCCCCCGGGGACAGATGGCTACACCTTC. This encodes CASRPPGTDGYTF.

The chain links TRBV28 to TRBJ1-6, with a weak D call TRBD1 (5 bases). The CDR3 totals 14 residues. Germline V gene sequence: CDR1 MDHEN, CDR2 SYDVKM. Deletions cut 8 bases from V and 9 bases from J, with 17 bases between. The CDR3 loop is CASYQGPRGSPLHF. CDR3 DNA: TGTGCCAGCTATCAGGGCCCCAGAGGTTCACCCCTCCACTTT.

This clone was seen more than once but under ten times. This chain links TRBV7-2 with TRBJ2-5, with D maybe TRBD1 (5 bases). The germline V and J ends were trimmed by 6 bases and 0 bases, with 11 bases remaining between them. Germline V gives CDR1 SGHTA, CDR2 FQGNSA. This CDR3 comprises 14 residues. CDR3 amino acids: CASSDSGYQETQYF. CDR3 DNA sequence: TGTGCCAGCAGTGACTCAGGGTACCAAGAGACCCAGTACTTC.

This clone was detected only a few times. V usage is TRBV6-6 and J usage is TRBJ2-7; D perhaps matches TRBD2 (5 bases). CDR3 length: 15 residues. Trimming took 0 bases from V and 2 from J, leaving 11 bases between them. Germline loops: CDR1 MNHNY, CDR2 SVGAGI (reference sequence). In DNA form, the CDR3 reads TGTGCCAGCAGTTACTCGGGTATCGGGACCTACGAGCAGTACTTC. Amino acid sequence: CASSYSGIGTYEQYF.

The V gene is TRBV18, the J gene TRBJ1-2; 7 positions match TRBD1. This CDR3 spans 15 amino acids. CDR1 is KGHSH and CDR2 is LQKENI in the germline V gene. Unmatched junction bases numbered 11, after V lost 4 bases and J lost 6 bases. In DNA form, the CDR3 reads TGTGCCAGCTCACTGGGGACAGCCTCGACGGATGGCTACACCTTC. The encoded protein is CASSLGTASTDGYTF.

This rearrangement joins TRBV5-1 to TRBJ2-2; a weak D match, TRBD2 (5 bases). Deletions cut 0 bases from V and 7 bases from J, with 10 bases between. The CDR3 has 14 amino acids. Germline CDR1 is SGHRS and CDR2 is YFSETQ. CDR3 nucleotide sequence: TGCGCCAGCAGCTTGGACCCTAGCATCGGGGAGCTGTTTTTT. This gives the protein CASSLDPSIGELFF.

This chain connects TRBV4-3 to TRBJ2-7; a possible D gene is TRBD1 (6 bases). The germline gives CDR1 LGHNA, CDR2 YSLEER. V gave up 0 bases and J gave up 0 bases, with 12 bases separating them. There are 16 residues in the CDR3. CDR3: CASSQEGTHYSYEQYF. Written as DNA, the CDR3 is TGCGCCAGCAGCCAAGAGGGGACACACTACTCCTACGAGCAGTACTTC.

The CDR3 reads CSVADSLNQPQHF. CDR3 bases: TGCAGCGTAGCGGACAGCCTAAATCAGCCCCAGCATTTT. The V gene is TRBV29-1, the J gene TRBJ1-5; maybe TRBD1 (6 bases). The V end was cut by 6 bases, the J end by 4 bases, with 13 bases between. The CDR3 extends over 13 amino acids. The V gene's germline CDR1 is SQVTM and CDR2 ANQGSEA.

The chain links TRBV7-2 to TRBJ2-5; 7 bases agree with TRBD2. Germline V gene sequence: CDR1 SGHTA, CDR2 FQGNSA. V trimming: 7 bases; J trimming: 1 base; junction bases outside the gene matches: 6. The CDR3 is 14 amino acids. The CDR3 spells CASTTAGFQETQYF. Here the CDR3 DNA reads TGTGCCAGCACCACAGCGGGGTTCCAAGAGACCCAGTACTTC.

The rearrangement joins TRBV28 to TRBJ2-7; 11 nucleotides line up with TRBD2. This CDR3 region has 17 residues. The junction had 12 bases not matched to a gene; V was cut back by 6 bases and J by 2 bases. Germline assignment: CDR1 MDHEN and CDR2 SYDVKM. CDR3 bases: TGTGCCAGCAGGGGACCATGGGCTAGCGGGAGGACCTACGAGCAGTACTTC. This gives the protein CASRGPWASGRTYEQYF.

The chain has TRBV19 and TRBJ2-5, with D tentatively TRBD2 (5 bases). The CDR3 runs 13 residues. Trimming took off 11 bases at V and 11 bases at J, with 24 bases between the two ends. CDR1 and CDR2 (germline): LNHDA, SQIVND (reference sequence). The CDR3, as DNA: TGTGCCCCCGGGATCACATGTCGTTGGGAGCAGTACTTC. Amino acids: CAPGITCRWEQYF.

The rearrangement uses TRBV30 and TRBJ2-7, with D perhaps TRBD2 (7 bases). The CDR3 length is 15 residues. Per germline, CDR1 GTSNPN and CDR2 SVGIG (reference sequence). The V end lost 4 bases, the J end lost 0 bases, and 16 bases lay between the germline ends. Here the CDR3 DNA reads TGTGCCTGGAAGGGGGGGACGGGCCTCTCCTACGAGCAGTACTTC. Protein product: CAWKGGTGLSYEQYF.

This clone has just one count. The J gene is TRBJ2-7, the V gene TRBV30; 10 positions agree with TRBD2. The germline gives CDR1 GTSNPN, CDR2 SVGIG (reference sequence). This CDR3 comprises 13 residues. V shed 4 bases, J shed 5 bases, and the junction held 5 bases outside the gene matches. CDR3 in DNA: TGTGCCTGGACTAGCGGGGGATATAACGAGCAGTACTTC. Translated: CAWTSGGYNEQYF.

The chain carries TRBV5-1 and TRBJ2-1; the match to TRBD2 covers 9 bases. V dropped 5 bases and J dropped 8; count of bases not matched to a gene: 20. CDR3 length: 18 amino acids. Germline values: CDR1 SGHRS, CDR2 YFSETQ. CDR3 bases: TGCGCCAGCAGTTTGTGGGGTACAAGCGGGAGGCCCTTAGATGAGCAGTTCTTC. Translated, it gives CASSLWGTSGRPLDEQFF.

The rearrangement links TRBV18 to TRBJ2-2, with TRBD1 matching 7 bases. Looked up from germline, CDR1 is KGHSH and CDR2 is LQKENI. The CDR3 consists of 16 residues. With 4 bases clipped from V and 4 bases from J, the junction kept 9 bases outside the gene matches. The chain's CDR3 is CASSLQNRDSTGELFF. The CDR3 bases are TGTGCCAGCTCACTACAAAACCGGGACAGCACCGGGGAGCTGTTTTTT.

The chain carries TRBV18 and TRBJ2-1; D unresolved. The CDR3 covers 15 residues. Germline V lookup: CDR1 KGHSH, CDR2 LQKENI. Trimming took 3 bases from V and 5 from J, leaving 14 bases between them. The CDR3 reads CASSPPGNTNNEQFF. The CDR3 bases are TGTGCCAGCTCACCCCCCGGAAACACTAACAATGAGCAGTTCTTC.

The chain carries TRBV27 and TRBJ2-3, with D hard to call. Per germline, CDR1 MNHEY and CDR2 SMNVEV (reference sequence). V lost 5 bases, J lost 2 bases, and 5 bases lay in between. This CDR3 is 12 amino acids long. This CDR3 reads CASSRYTDTQYF. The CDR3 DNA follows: TGTGCCAGCAGTCGCTACACAGATACGCAGTATTTT.

The CDR3 protein is CASSLEWGNTEAFF. The CDR3 region has the DNA TGTGCCAGCAGCTTAGAGTGGGGCAACACTGAAGCTTTCTTT. The genes are TRBV7-2 and TRBJ1-1, with D perhaps TRBD1 (5 bases). The CDR3 consists of 14 residues. Per germline, CDR1 SGHTA and CDR2 FQGNSA. V lost 1 base and J lost 2, with 8 bases in between.

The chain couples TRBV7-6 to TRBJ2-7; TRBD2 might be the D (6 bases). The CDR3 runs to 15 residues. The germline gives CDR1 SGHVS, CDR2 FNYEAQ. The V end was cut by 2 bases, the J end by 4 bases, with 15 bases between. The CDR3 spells CASSLIGEAAYEQYF. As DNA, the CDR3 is TGTGCCAGCAGCTTAATTGGGGAGGCGGCTTACGAGCAGTACTTC.

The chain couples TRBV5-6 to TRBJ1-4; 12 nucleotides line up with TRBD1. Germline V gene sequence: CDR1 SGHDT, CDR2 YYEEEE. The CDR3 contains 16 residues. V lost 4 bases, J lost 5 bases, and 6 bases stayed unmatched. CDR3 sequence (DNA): TGTGCCAGCAGCATGGGACAGGGGGCTACGAATGAAAAACTGTTTTTT. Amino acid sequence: CASSMGQGATNEKLFF.

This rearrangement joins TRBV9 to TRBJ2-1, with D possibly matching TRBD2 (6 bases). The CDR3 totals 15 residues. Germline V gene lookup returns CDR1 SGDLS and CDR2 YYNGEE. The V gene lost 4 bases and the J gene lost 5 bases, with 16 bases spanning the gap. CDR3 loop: CASSRRGDLDNEQFF. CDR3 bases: TGTGCCAGCAGCCGCCGCGGGGATCTAGACAATGAGCAGTTCTTC.